Following are 5 T cell receptor beta chains from one sample sequenced in a study of early T cells in non-severe SARS-CoV-2 infection. TCRdb redid the calling of the 5' RACE reads with MiXCR, one entry per CDR3 protein. Found here are about 26,000 distinct CDR3 sequences, 4% to 5% of them singletons; the top ten hold 6.2%. The material sequenced was whole blood. The receptors stem from an adult who was a healthcare worker with PCR-confirmed SARS-CoV-2 infection or an uninfected control (not recorded which).

The table lists this clonotype with many counts. CDR3 region: CASSVEASGEQFF. The CDR3 nucleotides read TGTGCCAGCAGCGTAGAGGCTAGCGGGGAGCAGTTCTTC. The J gene is TRBJ2-1, the V gene TRBV9, with TRBD2 matching over 8 bases. Germline V gives CDR1 SGDLS, CDR2 YYNGEE. The length of the CDR3 is 13 residues. Trimming removed 0 bases from V and 10 bases from J; junction bases left unmatched: 3.

This clonotype was seen many times. The CDR3 is CASMRLGATNEKLFF. The CDR3 nucleotides are TGTGCCAGTATGCGGTTGGGTGCAACTAATGAAAAACTGTTTTTT. This chain uses TRBV19 with TRBJ1-4; D remains unclear. CDR3 length equals 15 residues. V was shortened by 7 bases and J by 0 bases, with 12 bases between the two germline ends. CDR1 is LNHDA, CDR2 SQIVND, per germline (reference sequence).

This clonotype was detected many times. The chain links TRBV10-3 to TRBJ2-1; D may be TRBD1 (5 bases). The CDR3 is made up of 15 amino acids. The germline V and J ends were trimmed by 2 bases and 9 bases, with 17 bases remaining between them. The germline V gene encodes CDR1 ENHRY and CDR2 SYGVKD. The CDR3 sequence is CAISEPRQGSAEQFF. CDR3 bases: TGTGCCATCAGTGAGCCAAGGCAGGGATCCGCTGAGCAGTTCTTC.

This clonotype has a handful of counts. The chain recombines TRBV5-1 with TRBJ1-2; tentative D call: TRBD1 (5 bases). Germline lookup yields CDR1 SGHRS and CDR2 YFSETQ. V lost 0 bases, J lost 6 bases, and 15 bases lay in between. This CDR3 has 15 residues. CDR3: CASSLDGREVHGYTF. The CDR3 DNA reads as TGCGCCAGCAGCTTGGATGGCAGGGAGGTTCATGGCTACACCTTC.

This clonotype has ten or more counts. The rearrangement links TRBV7-6 to TRBJ2-5; 7 bases line up with TRBD2. The CDR3 length is 16 residues. Germline loops: CDR1 SGHVS, CDR2 FNYEAQ. V was pared by 5 bases and J by 0 bases, with 9 bases of the junction left unmatched. CDR3 region: CASSATGTMYQETQYF. CDR3 nucleotide sequence: TGTGCCAGCAGCGCCACCGGGACTATGTACCAAGAGACCCAGTACTTC.